This TCR beta chain was observed in a study of shared clonotypes between healthy human individuals. Broader study findings: Sharing across several donors was seen in 4% to 6.5% of naive CD4 clonotypes.

Trimming shortened V by 5 bases and J by 2 bases, and 8 bases separated the two germline ends. The germline CDR1 and CDR2 sequences are SGHTA and FQGNSA. The CDR3 covers 13 residues. In the case of this clone: What it binds is unknown.

Repertoires were generated with immunoSEQ multiplex PCR, while TCRdb's copy carries only in-frame clones and drops some. The sample comprises around 1,100,000 clones, 60% to 80% of which are singletons, and 0.89% rests with the top ten. The donors were adults (healthy and HIV-negative) with no recent acute infections or vaccinations. This TCR was recovered from a man younger than 35 in good health. Some clones in this sample may be carry-over from other donors' samples. V gene TRBV7-2 combines with J gene TRBJ2-3; D may be TRBD1 (5 bases). What was sequenced was memory CD4+ T cells from PBMCs. Noted subset: CD45RA-negative fraction. The CDR3: CASSRQSTDTQYF. In DNA, the CDR3 is TGTGCCAGCAGCAGACAGTCCACAGATACGCAGTATTTT.